This T cell receptor (beta chain) was observed in a study of beta chain features in type 1 diabetes. Sequencing targeted expressed TCRB transcripts, as all isolated RNA had been reverse transcribed. Here immunoSEQ multiplex PCR was the method, and the copy in TCRdb shows in-frame clones only, minus some. The sample includes just over 450,000 clones, approximately 31% seen only once; the top ten take about 0.065%. This CDR3 contains 10 residues. Trimming cost V 8 bases and J 12 bases; bases outside gene matches: 6. In germline, CDR1 is GTSNPN, CDR2 SVGIG (reference sequence). The origin of this receptor is a man younger than 35 in good health. The chain couples TRBV30 to TRBJ2-7; 11 bases are shared with TRBD1. The specimen sequenced was naive CD4+ T cells from blood. The CDR3 protein is CAAGTGGWYF. The DNA of the CDR3 is TGTGCCGCCGGGACAGGGGGGTGGTACTTC.